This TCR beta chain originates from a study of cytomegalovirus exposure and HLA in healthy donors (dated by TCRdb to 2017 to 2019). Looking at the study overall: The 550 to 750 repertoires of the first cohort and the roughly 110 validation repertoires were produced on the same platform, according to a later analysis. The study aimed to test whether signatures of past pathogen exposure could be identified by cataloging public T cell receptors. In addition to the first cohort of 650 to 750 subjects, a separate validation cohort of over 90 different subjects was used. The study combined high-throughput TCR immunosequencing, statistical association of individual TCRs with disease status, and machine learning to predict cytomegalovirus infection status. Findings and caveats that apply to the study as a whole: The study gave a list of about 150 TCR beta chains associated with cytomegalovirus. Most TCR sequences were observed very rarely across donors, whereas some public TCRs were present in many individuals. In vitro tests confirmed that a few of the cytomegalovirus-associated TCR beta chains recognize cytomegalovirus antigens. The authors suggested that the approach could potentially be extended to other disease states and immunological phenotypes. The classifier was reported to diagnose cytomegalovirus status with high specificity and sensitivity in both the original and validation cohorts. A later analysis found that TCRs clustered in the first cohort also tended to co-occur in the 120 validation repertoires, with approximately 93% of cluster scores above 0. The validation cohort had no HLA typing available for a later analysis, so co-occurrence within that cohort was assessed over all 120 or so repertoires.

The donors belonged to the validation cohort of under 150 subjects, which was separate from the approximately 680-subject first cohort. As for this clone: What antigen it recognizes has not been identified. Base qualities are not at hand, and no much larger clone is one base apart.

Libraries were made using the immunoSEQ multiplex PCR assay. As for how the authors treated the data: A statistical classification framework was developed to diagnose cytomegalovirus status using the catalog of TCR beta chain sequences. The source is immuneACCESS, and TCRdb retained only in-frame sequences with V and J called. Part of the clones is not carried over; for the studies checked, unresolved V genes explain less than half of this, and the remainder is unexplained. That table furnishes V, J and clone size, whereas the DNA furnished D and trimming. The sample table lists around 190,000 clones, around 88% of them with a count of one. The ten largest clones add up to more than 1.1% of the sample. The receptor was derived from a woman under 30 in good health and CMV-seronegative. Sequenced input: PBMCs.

The CDR3 region has the sequence CASSLVRVLKNEQFF. The nucleotide sequence reads TGTGCCAGCAGTTTAGTCAGGGTCCTAAAAAATGAGCAGTTCTTC. The V and J genes are TRBV27 and TRBJ2-1, with TRBD1 perhaps the D gene, on 5 matching bases. CDR1 MNHEY and CDR2 SMNVEV were looked up in the germline V gene (reference sequence). V and J lose 2 bases and 7 bases, and a span of 15 bases separates them. The CDR3 holds 15 amino acids from the cysteine to the phenylalanine. Just the 45-base CDR3 DNA is kept, in frame starting at base 1.